Below are 9 T cell receptor beta chains sequenced from a single sample in a study of blood T cell repertoires in COVID-19. The repertoire was sequenced with immunoSEQ multiplex PCR; TCRdb's copy has only in-frame clones and lacks some. This sample has tens of thousands of clones, with more than 75% found just once. Sequencing was carried out using peripheral blood. These receptors were collected from a woman older than 75 with acute or convalescent COVID-19.

This chain connects TRBV6-6 to TRBJ1-2; a possible D gene is TRBD1 (6 bases). Germline CDR1 and CDR2: MNHNY and SVGAGI (reference sequence). The CDR3 loop spans 13 amino acids. Trimming stripped 5 bases from V and 5 bases from J, with 12 bases between. CDR3 sequence (DNA): TGTGCCAGCAGTGGATCCGGGACATATGGCTACACCTTC. Translation: CASSGSGTYGYTF.

In this sample, this clone turned up a few times. This rearrangement joins TRBV7-3 to TRBJ2-2; a weak D match, TRBD2 (6 bases). V lost 1 base and J 4 bases, leaving 10 bases between the germline ends. CDR1 is SGHTA and CDR2 is FQGTGA in the germline V gene. CDR3 length equals 15 residues. CDR3: CASSLSGTPTGELFF. The DNA for the CDR3 is TGTGCCAGCAGCTTAAGTGGGACTCCCACCGGGGAGCTGTTTTTT. Together with reference TRBV7-3 and TRBJ2-2, the CDR3 gives the full variable domain: GAGVSQTPSNKVTEKGKYVELRCDPISGHTALYWYRQSLGQGPEFLIYFQGTGAADDSGLPNDRFFAVRPEGSVSTLKIQRTERGDSAVYLCASSLSGTPTGELFFGEGSRLTVL.

The rearrangement uses TRBV7-9 and TRBJ2-2; tentatively, D is TRBD1 (6 bases). Germline values: CDR1 SEHNR, CDR2 FQNEAQ (reference sequence). V gave up 10 bases and J gave up 4 bases, with 10 bases separating them. The CDR3 totals 12 residues. CDR3 region: CANPQGTGELFF. CDR3 nucleotide sequence: TGTGCCAACCCACAGGGCACCGGGGAGCTGTTTTTT.

The DNA for the CDR3 is TGTGCCAGCAGTAGAGGAATCCAAGCCTACGAGCAGTACTTC. Its translation: CASSRGIQAYEQYF. The V gene is TRBV6-5, the J gene TRBJ2-7, with D unresolved. Trimming cost V 5 bases and J 2 bases, with 13 bases left between them. This CDR3 has 14 residues. Germline-derived CDR1 and CDR2 are MNHEY and SVGAGI.

This clone was detected only a few times. V gene TRBV2 combines with J gene TRBJ2-7; tentative D call: TRBD1 (5 bases). Germline V gene sequence: CDR1 SNHLY, CDR2 FYNNEI. Trimming took off 6 bases at V and 3 bases at J, with 9 bases between the two ends. The CDR3 covers 12 residues. This CDR3 is CASSQDIYEQYF. CDR3 nucleotides: TGTGCCAGCAGCCAGGACATCTACGAGCAGTACTTC.

The J gene is TRBJ2-5, the V gene TRBV6-5; 7 nucleotides agree with TRBD2. J was trimmed by 5 bases and V by 2 bases; bases with no gene match: 8. This CDR3 region has 15 residues. CDR1 is MNHEY and CDR2 is SVGAGI in the germline V gene. The CDR3 region is CASSYTAVGGETQYF. The DNA of the CDR3 is TGTGCCAGCAGTTACACCGCCGTCGGGGGGGAGACCCAGTACTTC.

The chain joins TRBV2 to TRBJ2-2; 9 bases fit TRBD1. Losses at the gene ends were 7 bases for V and 2 bases for J; bases not matched to a gene: 5. This CDR3 is 15 amino acids long. Germline V CDR1 and CDR2: SNHLY, FYNNEI. This chain's CDR3 is CASKPGQGNTGELFF. The DNA of the CDR3 is TGTGCCAGCAAGCCGGGACAGGGAAACACCGGGGAGCTGTTTTTT. The whole variable domain, filled in from reference TRBV2 and TRBJ2-2, reads EPEVTQTPSHQVTQMGQEVILRCVPISNHLYFYWYRQILGQKVEFLVSFYNNEISEKSEIFDDQFSVERPDGSNFTLKIRSTKLEDSAMYFCASKPGQGNTGELFFGEGSRLTVL.

V usage is TRBV6-6 and J usage is TRBJ1-4, with 7 bases aligning to TRBD1. Germline V gene sequence: CDR1 MNHNY, CDR2 SVGAGI (reference sequence). This CDR3 is 14 amino acids long. Trimming at V came to 8 bases and at J to 4 bases, leaving 7 bases not matched to a gene. The DNA for the CDR3 is TGTGCCAGCCGAACCGGGACAGTTAATGAAAAACTGTTTTTT. Translating gives CASRTGTVNEKLFF.

This sequence joins TRBV25-1 and TRBJ2-4, with D possibly being TRBD2 (6 bases). V was trimmed by 1 base and J by 9 bases, leaving 10 bases between them. Germline CDR1 MGHDK, CDR2 SYGVNS. The CDR3 has 13 residues. The CDR3 sequence: CASSESGGVIQYF. In DNA form, the CDR3 reads TGTGCCAGCAGTGAATCAGGAGGGGTCATTCAGTACTTC.